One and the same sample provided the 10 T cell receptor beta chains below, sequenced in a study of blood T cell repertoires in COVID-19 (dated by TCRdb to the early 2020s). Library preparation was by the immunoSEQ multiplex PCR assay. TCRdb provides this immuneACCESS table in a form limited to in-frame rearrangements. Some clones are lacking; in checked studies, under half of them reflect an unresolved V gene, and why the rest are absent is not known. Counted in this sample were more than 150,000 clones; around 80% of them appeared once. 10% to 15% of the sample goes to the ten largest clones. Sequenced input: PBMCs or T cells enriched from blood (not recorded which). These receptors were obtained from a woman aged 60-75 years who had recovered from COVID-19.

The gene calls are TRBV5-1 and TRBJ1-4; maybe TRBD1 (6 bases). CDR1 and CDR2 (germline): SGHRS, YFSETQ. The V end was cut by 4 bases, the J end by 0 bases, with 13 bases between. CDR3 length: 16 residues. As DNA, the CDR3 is TGCGCCAGCAGCGTGGACAGCCTTGCAACTAATGAAAAACTGTTTTTT. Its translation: CASSVDSLATNEKLFF.

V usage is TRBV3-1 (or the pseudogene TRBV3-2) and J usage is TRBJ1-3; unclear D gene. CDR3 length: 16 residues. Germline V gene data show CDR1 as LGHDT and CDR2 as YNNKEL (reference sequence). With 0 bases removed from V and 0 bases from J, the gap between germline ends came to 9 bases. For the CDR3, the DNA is TGTGCCAGCAGCCAAGAGCTCCAGTCCTCTGGAAACACCATATATTTT. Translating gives CASSQELQSSGNTIYF.

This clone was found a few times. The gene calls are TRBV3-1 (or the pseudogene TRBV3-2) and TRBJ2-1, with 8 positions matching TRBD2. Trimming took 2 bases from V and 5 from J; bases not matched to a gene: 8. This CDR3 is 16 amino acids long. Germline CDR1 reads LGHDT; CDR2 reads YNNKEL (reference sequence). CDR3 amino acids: CASSQMGQRGHNEQFF. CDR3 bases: TGTGCCAGCAGCCAAATGGGTCAGCGGGGGCACAATGAGCAGTTCTTC.

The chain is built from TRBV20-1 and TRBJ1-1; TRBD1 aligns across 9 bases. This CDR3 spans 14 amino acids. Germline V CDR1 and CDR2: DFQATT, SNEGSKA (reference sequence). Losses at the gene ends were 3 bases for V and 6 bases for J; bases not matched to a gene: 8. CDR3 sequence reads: CSASSRQGVSEAFF. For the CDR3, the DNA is TGCAGTGCTAGTTCTAGACAGGGGGTTTCTGAAGCTTTCTTT.

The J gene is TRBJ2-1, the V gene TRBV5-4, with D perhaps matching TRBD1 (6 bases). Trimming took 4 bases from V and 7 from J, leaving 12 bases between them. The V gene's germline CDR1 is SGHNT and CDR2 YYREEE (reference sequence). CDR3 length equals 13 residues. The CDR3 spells CASSKRDRNEQFF. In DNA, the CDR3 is TGTGCCAGCAGCAAAAGAGACAGGAATGAGCAGTTCTTC.

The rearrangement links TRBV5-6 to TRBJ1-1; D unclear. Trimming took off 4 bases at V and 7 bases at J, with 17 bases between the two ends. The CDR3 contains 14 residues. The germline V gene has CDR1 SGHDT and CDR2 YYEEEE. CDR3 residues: CASSRELGAVEAFF. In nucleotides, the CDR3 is TGTGCCAGCAGCCGTGAGCTTGGAGCGGTTGAAGCTTTCTTT.

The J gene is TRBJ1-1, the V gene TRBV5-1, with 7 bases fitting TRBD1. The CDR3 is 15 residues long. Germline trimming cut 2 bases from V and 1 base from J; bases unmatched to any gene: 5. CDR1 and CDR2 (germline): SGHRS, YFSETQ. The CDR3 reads CASSLQGNRNTEAFF. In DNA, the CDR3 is TGCGCCAGCAGCTTACAGGGGAACCGGAACACTGAAGCTTTCTTT.

The CDR3 here is CSVDFSSGDNTQYF. CDR3 coding DNA: TGCAGCGTTGATTTTTCTAGCGGGGATAATACGCAGTATTTT. V is TRBV29-1 and J is TRBJ2-3, with 9 bases fitting TRBD2. The CDR3 contains 14 residues. Germline CDR1 and CDR2: SQVTM and ANQGSEA. J lost 7 bases, V lost 3 bases, and 8 bases had no gene match.

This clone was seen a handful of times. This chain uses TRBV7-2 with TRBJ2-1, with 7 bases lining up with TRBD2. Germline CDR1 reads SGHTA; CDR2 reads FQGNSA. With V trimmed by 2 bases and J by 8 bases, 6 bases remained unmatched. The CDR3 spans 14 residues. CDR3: CASSLFGGYDEQFF. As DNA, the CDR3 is TGTGCCAGCAGCTTATTCGGGGGGTACGATGAGCAGTTCTTC.

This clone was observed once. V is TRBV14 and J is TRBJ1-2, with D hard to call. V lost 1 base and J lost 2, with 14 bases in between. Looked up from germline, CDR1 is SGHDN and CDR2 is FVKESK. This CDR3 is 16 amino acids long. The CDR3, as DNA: TGTGCCAGCAGCCAAGTCAGCGGCAGCCTAAACTATGGCTACACCTTC. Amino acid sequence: CASSQVSGSLNYGYTF.